Below, one T cell receptor (beta chain) is given with its context. No antigen is known for it. Data came from immunoSEQ multiplex PCR; TCRdb stores just in-frame clones and leaves some out. The repertoire holds some 77,000 clones, with about 90% as singletons. This sample was taken from a study of radiotherapy plus CTLA-4 blockade in lung cancer. Overall study: Among all patients, roughly 17% showed objective responses, while 30% to 35% had disease control.

Notes on the study in general: Strongest reported response predictors: early blood clone changes and post-radiation interferon-beta. Following radiotherapy plus ipilimumab, tumor-derived TCR clones expanded in the blood.

CDR3 size: 16 residues. V gave up 10 bases and J gave up 0 bases; unmatched junction bases: 15. Germline V CDR1 and CDR2: MNHEY, SMNVEV (reference sequence). This TCR derives from a human donor with non-small cell lung cancer who had a partial response to radiotherapy plus ipilimumab. The sample in question was peripheral blood, obtained from a patient treated with radiotherapy plus ipilimumab. The gene calls are TRBV27 and TRBJ2-7; 7 nucleotides line up with TRBD2. The chain's CDR3 is CATSRREVTSSYEQYF. In nucleotides, the CDR3 is TGTGCCACCTCCCGACGGGAGGTGACTAGCTCCTACGAGCAGTACTTC.